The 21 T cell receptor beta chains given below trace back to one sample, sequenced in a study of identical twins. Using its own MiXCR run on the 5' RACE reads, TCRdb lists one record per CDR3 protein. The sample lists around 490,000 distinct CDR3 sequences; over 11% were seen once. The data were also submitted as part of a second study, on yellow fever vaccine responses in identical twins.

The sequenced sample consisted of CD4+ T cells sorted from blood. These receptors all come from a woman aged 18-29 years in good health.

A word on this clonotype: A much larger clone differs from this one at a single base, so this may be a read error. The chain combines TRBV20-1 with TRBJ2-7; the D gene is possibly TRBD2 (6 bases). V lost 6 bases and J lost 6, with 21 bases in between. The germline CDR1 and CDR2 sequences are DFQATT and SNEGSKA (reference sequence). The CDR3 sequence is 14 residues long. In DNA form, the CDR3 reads TGCAGTGCACACGGGAGCTGGAGGTTAGGCGAGCAGTACTTC. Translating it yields CSAHGSWRLGEQYF.

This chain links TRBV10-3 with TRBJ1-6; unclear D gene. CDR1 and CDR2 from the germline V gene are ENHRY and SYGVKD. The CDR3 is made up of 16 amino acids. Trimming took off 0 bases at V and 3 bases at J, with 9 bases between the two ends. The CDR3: CAISESTGGYNSPLHF. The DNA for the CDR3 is TGTGCCATCAGTGAGTCCACCGGCGGCTATAATTCACCCCTCCACTTT.

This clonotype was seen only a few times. CDR3 protein: CSASLGWGSYNEQFF. The DNA for the CDR3 is TGCAGTGCTAGTTTGGGGTGGGGCTCCTACAATGAGCAGTTCTTC. J is TRBJ2-1 and V is TRBV20-1, with D uncertain. Per the germline V gene, CDR1 is DFQATT and CDR2 is SNEGSKA (reference sequence). V dropped 3 bases and J dropped 0 bases, with 12 bases sitting between them. This CDR3 has 15 amino acids.

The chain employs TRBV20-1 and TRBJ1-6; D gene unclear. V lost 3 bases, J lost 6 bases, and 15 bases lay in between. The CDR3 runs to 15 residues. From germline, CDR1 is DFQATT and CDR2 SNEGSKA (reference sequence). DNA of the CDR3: TGCAGTGCTAGTAATTTGGCACAGAGTAATTCACCCCTCCACTTT. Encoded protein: CSASNLAQSNSPLHF.

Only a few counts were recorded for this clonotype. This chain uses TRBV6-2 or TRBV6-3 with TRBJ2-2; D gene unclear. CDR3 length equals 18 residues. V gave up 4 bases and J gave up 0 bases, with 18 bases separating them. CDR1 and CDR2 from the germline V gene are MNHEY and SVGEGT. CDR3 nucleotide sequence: TGTGCCAGCAGTTCCTACTCGGCAGCCCGGTCGAACACCGGGGAGCTGTTTTTT. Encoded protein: CASSSYSAARSNTGELFF.

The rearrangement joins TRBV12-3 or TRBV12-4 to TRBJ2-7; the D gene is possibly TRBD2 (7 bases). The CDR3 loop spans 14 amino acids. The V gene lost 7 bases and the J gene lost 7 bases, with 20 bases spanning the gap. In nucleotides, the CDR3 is TGTGCCAGCACAACCCGTGGGGGGGGGCAAGAGCAGTACTTC. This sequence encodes CASTTRGGGQEQYF.

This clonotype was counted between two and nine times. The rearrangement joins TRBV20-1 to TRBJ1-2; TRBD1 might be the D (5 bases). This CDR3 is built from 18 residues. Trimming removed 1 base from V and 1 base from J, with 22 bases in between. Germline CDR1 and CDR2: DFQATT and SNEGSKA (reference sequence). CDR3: CSARGTFATSGVNYGYTF. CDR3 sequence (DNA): TGCAGTGCTAGAGGAACCTTTGCCACCTCGGGGGTTAACTATGGCTACACCTTC.

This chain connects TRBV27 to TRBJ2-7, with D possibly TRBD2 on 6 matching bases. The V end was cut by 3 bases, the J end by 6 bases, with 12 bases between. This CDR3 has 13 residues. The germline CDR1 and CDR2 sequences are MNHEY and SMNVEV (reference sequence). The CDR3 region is CASSFGGNGEQYF. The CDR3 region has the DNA TGTGCCAGCAGTTTCGGAGGGAACGGCGAGCAGTACTTC.

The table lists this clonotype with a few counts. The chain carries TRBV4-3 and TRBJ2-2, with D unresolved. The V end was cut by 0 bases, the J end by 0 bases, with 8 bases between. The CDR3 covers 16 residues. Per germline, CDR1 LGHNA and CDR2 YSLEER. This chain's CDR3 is CASSQDRHTNTGELFF. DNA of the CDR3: TGCGCCAGCAGCCAAGATCGGCACACGAACACCGGGGAGCTGTTTTTT.

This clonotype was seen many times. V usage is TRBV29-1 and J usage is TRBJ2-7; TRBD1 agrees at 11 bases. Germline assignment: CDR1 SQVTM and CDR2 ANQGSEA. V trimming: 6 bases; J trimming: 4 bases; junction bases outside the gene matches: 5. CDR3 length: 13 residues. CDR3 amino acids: CSVRTGGIYEQYF. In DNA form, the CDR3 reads TGCAGCGTCCGGACAGGGGGCATTTACGAGCAGTACTTC.

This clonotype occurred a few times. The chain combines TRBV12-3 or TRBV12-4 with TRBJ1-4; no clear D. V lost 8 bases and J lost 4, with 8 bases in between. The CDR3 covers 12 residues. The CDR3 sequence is CASGRVNEKLFF. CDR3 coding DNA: TGTGCCAGCGGCCGGGTTAATGAAAAACTGTTTTTT.

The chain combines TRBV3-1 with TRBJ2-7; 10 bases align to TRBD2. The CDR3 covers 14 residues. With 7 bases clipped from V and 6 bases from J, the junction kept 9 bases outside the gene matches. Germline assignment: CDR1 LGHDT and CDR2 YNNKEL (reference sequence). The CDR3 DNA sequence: TGTGCCAGCACCCCCACTAGCGGGACAAGCGAGCAGTACTTC. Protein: CASTPTSGTSEQYF.

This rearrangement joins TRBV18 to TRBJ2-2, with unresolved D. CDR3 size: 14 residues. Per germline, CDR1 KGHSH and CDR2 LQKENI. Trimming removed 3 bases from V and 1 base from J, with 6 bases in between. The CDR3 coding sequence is TGTGCCAGCTCACCGTTAAGGAACACCGGGGAGCTGTTTTTT. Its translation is CASSPLRNTGELFF.

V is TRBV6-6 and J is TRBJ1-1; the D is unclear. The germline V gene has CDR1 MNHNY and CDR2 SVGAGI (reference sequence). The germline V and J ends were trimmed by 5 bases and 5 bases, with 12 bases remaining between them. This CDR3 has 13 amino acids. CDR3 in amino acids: CASSPPGGTEAFF. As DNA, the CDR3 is TGTGCCAGCAGTCCACCCGGCGGTACTGAAGCTTTCTTT.

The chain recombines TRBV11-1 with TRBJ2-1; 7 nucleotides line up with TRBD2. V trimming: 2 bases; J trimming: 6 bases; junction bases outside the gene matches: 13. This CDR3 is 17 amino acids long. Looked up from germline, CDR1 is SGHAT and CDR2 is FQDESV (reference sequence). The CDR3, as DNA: TGTGCCAGCAGCTTATTTTATCGGCGGGAGTTGGGCAATGAGCAGTTCTTC. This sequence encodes CASSLFYRRELGNEQFF.

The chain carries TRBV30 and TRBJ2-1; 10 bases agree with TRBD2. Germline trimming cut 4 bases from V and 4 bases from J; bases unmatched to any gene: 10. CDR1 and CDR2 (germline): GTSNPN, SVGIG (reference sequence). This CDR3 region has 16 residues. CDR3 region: CAWTPLGSGGYNEQFF. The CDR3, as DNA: TGTGCCTGGACCCCCTTGGGTAGCGGGGGGTACAATGAGCAGTTCTTC.

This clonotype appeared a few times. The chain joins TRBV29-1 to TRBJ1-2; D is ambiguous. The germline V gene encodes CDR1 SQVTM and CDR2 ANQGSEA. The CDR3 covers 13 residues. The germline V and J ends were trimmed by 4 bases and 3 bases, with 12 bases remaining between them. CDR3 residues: CSVVSGFDYGYTF. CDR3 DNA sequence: TGCAGCGTTGTATCCGGGTTCGACTATGGCTACACCTTC. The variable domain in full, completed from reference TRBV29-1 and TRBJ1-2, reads SAVISQKPSRDICQRGTSLTIQCQVDSQVTMMFWYRQQPGQSLTLIATANQGSEATYESGFVIDKFPISRPNLTFSTLTVSNMSPEDSSIYLCSVVSGFDYGYTFGSGTRLTVV.

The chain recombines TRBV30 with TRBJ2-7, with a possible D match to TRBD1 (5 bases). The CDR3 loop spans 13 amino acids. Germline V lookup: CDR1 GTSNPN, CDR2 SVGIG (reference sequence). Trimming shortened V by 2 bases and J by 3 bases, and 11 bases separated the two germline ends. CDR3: CAWSIGVSYEQYF. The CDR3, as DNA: TGTGCCTGGAGTATAGGGGTCAGCTACGAGCAGTACTTC.

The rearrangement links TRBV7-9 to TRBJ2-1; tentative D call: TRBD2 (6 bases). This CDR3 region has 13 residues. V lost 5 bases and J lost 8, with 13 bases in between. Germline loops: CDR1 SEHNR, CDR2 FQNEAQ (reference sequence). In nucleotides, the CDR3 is TGTGCCAGCAGCCCTACCCCGGGGGATGAGCAGTTCTTC. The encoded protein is CASSPTPGDEQFF.

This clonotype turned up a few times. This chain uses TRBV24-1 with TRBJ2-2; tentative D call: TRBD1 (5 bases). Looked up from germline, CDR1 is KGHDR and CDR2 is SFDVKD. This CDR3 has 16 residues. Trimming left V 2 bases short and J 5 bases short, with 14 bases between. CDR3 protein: CATSDWVGASTGELFF. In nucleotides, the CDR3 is TGTGCCACCAGTGATTGGGTAGGGGCTTCAACCGGGGAGCTGTTTTTT.

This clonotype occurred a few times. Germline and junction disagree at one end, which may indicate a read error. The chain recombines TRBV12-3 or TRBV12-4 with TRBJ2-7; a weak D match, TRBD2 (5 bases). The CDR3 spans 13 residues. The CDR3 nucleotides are TGTGCCAGCAGTTTAATGGACTCCCACGAGCAGTACTTC. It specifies CASSLMDSHEQYF.